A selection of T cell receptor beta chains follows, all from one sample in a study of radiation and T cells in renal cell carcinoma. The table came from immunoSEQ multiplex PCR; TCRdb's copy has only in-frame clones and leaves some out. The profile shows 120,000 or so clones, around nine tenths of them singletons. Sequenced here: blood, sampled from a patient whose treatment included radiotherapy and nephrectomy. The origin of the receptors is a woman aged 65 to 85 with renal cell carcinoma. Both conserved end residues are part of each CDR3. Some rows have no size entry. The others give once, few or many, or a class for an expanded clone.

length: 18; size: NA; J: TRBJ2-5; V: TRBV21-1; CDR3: CASSKFLANCPGRLTQYF
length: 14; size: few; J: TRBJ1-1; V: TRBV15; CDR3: CATSRATTNTEAFF
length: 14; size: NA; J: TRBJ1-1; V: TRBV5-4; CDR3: CASSLVGVEAEAFF
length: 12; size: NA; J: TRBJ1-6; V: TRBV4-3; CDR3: CASSQERGPLHF
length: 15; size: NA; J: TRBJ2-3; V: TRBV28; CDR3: CASSFRLTSTDTQYF
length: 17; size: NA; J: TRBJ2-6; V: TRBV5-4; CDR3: CASSHPWGGGGANVLTF
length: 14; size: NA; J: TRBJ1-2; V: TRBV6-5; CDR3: CASTEGRGRGGYTF
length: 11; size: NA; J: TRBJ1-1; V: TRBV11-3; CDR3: CASSLGQKAFF
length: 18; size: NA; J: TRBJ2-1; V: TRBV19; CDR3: CASSIKGTSGGAGHEQFF
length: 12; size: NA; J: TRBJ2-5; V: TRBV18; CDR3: CASSPRGETQYF
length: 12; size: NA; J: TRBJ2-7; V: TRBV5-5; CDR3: CASSPGLYEQYF
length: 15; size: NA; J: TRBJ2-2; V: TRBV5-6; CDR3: CASSSTGEIGGELFF
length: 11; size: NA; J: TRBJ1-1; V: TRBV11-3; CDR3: CASSVTGEAFF
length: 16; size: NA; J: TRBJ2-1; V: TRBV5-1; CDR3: CASSRGGGGAFGEQFF
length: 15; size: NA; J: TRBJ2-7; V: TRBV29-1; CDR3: CSDRPLGQESYEQYF
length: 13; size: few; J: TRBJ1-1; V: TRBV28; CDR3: CASSTGVDTEAFF
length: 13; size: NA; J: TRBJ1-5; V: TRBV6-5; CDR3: CASSGSSNQPQHF
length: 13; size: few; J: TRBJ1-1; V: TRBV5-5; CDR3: CASSLADMGEAFF
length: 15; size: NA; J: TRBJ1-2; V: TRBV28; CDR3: CASSSGTVANYGYTF
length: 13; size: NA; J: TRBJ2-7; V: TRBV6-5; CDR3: CASSRQGNYEQYF
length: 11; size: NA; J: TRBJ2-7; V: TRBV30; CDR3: CASRQGYEQYF
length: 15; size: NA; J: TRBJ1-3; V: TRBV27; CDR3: CASSLTGNLPNTIYF
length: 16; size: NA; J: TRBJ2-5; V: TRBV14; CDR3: CASSLSRGGGQETQYF
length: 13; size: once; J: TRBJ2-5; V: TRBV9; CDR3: CASSVVEWETQYF
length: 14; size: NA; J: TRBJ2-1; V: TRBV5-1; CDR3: CASSSLEKGNEQFF
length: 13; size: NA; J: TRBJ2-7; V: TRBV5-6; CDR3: CASSVTGVVKQYF
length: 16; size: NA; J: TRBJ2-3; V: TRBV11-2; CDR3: CASSFIRSTGTDTQYF
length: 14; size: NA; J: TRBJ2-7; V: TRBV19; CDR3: CASSPGGAGNEQYF
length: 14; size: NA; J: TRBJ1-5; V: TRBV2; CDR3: CASTGQESHQPQHF
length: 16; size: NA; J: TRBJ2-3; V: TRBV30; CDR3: CAWSGGTGGNGDTQYF
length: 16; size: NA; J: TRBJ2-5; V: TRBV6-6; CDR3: CASSYRASAPQETQYF
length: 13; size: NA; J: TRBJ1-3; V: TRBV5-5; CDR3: CASRSSSGNTIYF
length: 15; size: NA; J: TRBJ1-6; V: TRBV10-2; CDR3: CASSELQGRASPLHF
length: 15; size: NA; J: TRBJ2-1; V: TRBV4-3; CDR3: CASSQEGMRNNEQFF
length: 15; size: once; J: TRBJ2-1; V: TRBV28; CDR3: CASSLSVFNGNEQFF
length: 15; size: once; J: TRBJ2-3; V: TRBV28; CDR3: CASSPGGASTDTQYF
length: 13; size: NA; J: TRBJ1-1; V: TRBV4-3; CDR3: CARGRGGYTEAFF
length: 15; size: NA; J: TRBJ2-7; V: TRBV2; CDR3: CASGQLAASSYEQYF
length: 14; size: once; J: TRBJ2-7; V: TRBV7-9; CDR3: CASSLAGPSYEQYF
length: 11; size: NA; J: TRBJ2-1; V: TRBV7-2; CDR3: CASSFFNEQFF
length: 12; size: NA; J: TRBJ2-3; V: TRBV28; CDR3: CASSPITDTQYF
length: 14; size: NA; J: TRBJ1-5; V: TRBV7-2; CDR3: CASSLQQGDQPQHF
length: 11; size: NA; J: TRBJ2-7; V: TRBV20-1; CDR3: CSATLTTEQYF
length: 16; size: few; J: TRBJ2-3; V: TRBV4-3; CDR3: CASSHRGRRGTDTQYF
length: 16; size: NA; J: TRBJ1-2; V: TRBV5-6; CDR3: CASSITGGAAEVGYTF
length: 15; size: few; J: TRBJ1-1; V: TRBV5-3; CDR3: CARSFPTEGQCAAFF